The 31 T cell receptor beta chains reported below all come from one sample, sequenced in a study of blood T cells in healthy people across ages. It was with a sample-barcoded 5' primer and a J-beta primer mix that a second PCR of roughly 7 to 12 cycles was run. MiXCR was run by TCRdb on the 5' RACE reads, yielding one entry per CDR3 protein. The sample lists 450,000 to 600,000 distinct CDR3 sequences, about 27% occurring once. The data also belong to a second study, concerning T cells of mothers and their children.

Material: blood. These receptors originate from a boy aged 2 to 9 in good health.

This clonotype was counted a few times. This rearrangement joins TRBV7-6 to TRBJ2-1; D is undetermined. The CDR3 extends over 18 amino acids. CDR1 and CDR2 from the germline V gene are SGHVS and FNYEAQ. Trimming pared 1 base from V and 0 bases from J, leaving 16 bases between. The CDR3: CASSLGVGGLGSYNEQFF. CDR3 nucleotide sequence: TGTGCCAGCAGCTTAGGAGTCGGCGGTTTGGGCTCCTACAATGAGCAGTTCTTC.

The CDR3 region is CSARTSLSSYEQYF. CDR3 nucleotides: TGCAGTGCTAGAACTAGCCTGAGCTCCTACGAGCAGTACTTC. The genes are TRBV20-1 and TRBJ2-7; TRBD2 might be the D (6 bases). V shed 2 bases and J shed 0 bases, with 11 bases lying between them. Germline lookup yields CDR1 DFQATT and CDR2 SNEGSKA (reference sequence). The CDR3 contains 14 residues.

This clonotype was seen a few times. The chain employs TRBV30 and TRBJ2-4, with 7 positions matching TRBD1. The CDR3 contains 18 residues. Germline-derived CDR1 and CDR2 are GTSNPN and SVGIG (reference sequence). Losses at the gene ends were 0 bases for V and 1 base for J; bases not matched to a gene: 12. CDR3 nucleotide sequence: TGTGCCTGGAGTGTAGACAGGGCAGGGATCTTGGCCAAAAACATTCAGTACTTC. Amino acids: CAWSVDRAGILAKNIQYF.

This clonotype was detected only a few times. A read error is likely here: a far larger clone is one base away. The CDR3 ends on some other residue instead of the conserved phenylalanine or tryptophan, so this is likely a read error. V is TRBV6-6 and J is TRBJ2-5; D is unclear. V was cut by 6 bases and J by 2 bases, with 4 bases left in between. The CDR3 sequence is 11 residues long. Germline CDR1 is MNHNY and CDR2 is SVGAGI (reference sequence). For the CDR3, the DNA is TGTGCCAGCAGCCGTCAAGAGACCCAGTACTCC. Translation gives CASSRQETQYS.

The sample holds a few counts of this clonotype. The chain carries TRBV2 and TRBJ2-1; D tentatively fits TRBD1 or TRBD2 (6 bases each). The CDR3 is 15 amino acids. Trimming stripped 3 bases from V and 9 bases from J, with 18 bases between. Germline loops: CDR1 SNHLY, CDR2 FYNNEI. The CDR3 region is CASSDPLGGRGEQFF. CDR3 in DNA: TGTGCCAGCAGTGACCCGCTTGGGGGGCGAGGTGAGCAGTTCTTC.

This clonotype was seen more than once but under ten times. The rearrangement links TRBV6-2 or TRBV6-3 to TRBJ2-2; TRBD1 might be the D (6 bases). This CDR3 has 15 amino acids. V was clipped by 2 bases and J by 1 base, with 8 bases between them. CDR1 and CDR2 from the germline V gene are MNHEY and SVGEGT. This CDR3 reads CASSYGTRNTGELFF. CDR3 DNA: TGTGCCAGCAGTTACGGGACAAGGAACACCGGGGAGCTGTTTTTT.

The chain employs TRBV15 and TRBJ2-7, with TRBD1 as a possible D gene (6 bases). The CDR3 consists of 14 residues. V was clipped by 5 bases and J by 3 bases, with 14 bases between them. The germline V gene encodes CDR1 LNHNV and CDR2 YYDKDF (reference sequence). CDR3 in amino acids: CATSPRRGNYEQYF. CDR3 in DNA: TGTGCCACCAGCCCCCGAAGGGGGAACTACGAGCAGTACTTC.

This chain uses TRBV19 with TRBJ1-1, with D perhaps TRBD1 (6 bases). CDR1 is LNHDA and CDR2 is SQIVND in the germline V gene (reference sequence). The CDR3 is 13 residues long. V was cut by 7 bases and J by 5 bases, with 14 bases left in between. CDR3 amino acids: CASNGRGTTEAFF. The CDR3 bases are TGTGCCAGTAATGGTAGGGGGACTACTGAAGCTTTCTTT.

The chain uses TRBV7-9 and TRBJ1-1, with D unresolved. This CDR3 has 14 residues. The germline V gene encodes CDR1 SEHNR and CDR2 FQNEAQ (reference sequence). Deletions cut 3 bases from V and 1 base from J, with 9 bases between. CDR3 in amino acids: CASSFSRQNTEAFF. The CDR3 DNA reads TGTGCCAGCAGCTTTAGCCGACAGAACACTGAAGCTTTCTTT. The full variable domain, in which reference TRBV7-9 and TRBJ1-1 provide the parts outside the CDR3, is DTGVSQNPRHKITKRGQNVTFRCDPISEHNRLYWYRQTLGQGPEFLTYFQNEAQLEKSRLLSDRFSAERPKGSFSTLEIQRTEQGDSAMYLCASSFSRQNTEAFFGQGTRLTVV.

The chain links TRBV28 to TRBJ2-7; unclear D gene. With 8 bases removed from V and 5 bases from J, the gap between germline ends came to 10 bases. Looked up from germline, CDR1 is MDHEN and CDR2 is SYDVKM. CDR3 size: 11 residues. The CDR3 sequence is CASSSRNEQYF. The CDR3 DNA reads as TGTGCCAGCTCCAGCAGAAACGAGCAGTACTTC.

This sequence joins TRBV18 and TRBJ2-2, with 8 bases matching TRBD1. Germline loops: CDR1 KGHSH, CDR2 LQKENI. V lost 3 bases and J lost 7; bases outside the gene matches: 10. This CDR3 has 16 residues. The CDR3 here is CASSPYETGADGELFF. The CDR3, as DNA: TGTGCCAGCTCACCTTATGAGACAGGGGCCGACGGGGAGCTGTTTTTT.

This clonotype showed up just a few times. The chain carries TRBV11-2 and TRBJ2-2; D is unresolved. The CDR3 consists of 15 residues. V was clipped by 4 bases and J by 0 bases, with 9 bases between them. From germline, CDR1 is SGHAT and CDR2 FQNNGV. The DNA of the CDR3 is TGTGCCAGCAGCTCTCGTACCGCGAACACCGGGGAGCTGTTTTTT. It encodes CASSSRTANTGELFF.

This clonotype was seen a handful of times. The chain is built from TRBV12-3 or TRBV12-4 and TRBJ1-1, with 7 nucleotides matching TRBD1. V lost 6 bases, J lost 7 bases, and 5 bases stayed unmatched. There are 12 residues in the CDR3. This CDR3 reads CASRTGQLEAFF. CDR3 DNA: TGTGCCAGCAGAACGGGACAGCTTGAAGCTTTCTTT.

The V call is TRBV6-1, the J call TRBJ1-5; D unclear. CDR3 length equals 15 residues. V was cut by 2 bases and J by 1 base, with 9 bases left in between. CDR1 MNHNS and CDR2 SASEGT come from the germline V gene. CDR3 in DNA: TGTGCCAGCAGTGAACTTCCGGGGAGCAATCAGCCCCAGCATTTT. This translates into CASSELPGSNQPQHF.

This chain uses TRBV15 with TRBJ2-5, with 7 bases fitting TRBD2. The J call may be in error: the DNA end matches TRBJ2-1 better. Germline V gene data show CDR1 as LNHNV and CDR2 as YYDKDF (reference sequence). The CDR3 covers 15 residues. The CDR3 DNA reads as TGTGCCACCAGCGACCGGGACTATTGGGACAATGAGCAGTTCTTC. This translates into CATSDRDYWDNEQFF.

This clonotype came up many times. The genes are TRBV6-2 or TRBV6-3 and TRBJ1-2; 7 bases map to TRBD1. CDR3 length equals 15 residues. V shed 5 bases, J shed 8 bases, and the junction held 14 bases outside the gene matches. Looked up from germline, CDR1 is MNHEY and CDR2 is SVGEGT. The CDR3: CASSLTGTAEGGYTF. The CDR3 DNA reads as TGTGCCAGCAGTCTCACCGGGACAGCGGAAGGAGGCTACACCTTC.

The chain is built from TRBV7-2 and TRBJ2-1; possible D gene TRBD2, 6 bases. The CDR3 is 15 residues long. The V gene's germline CDR1 is SGHTA and CDR2 FQGNSA. The germline V and J ends were trimmed by 5 bases and 3 bases, with 14 bases remaining between them. The CDR3 DNA reads TGTGCCAGCAGCGCCGGAGGGCCCCTCTACAATGAGCAGTTCTTC. Residues: CASSAGGPLYNEQFF.

This clonotype came up a few times. The CDR3 is CASSLGGRAAYEQYF. The CDR3 DNA is TGTGCCAGCAGTTTAGGGGGCAGGGCGGCCTACGAGCAGTACTTC. The chain employs TRBV12-3 or TRBV12-4 and TRBJ2-7; TRBD1 might be the D (5 bases). The ends were cut back, 1 base at V and 2 bases at J, with 12 bases in the middle. The CDR3 is made up of 15 amino acids.

The V gene is TRBV7-2, the J gene TRBJ1-2; perhaps TRBD1 as D (6 bases). V was cut by 7 bases and J by 8 bases, with 17 bases left in between. CDR3 size: 13 residues. Per germline, CDR1 SGHTA and CDR2 FQGNSA. The CDR3 DNA is TGTGCCAGCAACAAATTCCCGGACAGAGGCTACACCTTC. Amino acid sequence: CASNKFPDRGYTF.

This clonotype was seen more than once but under ten times. The rearrangement uses TRBV2 and TRBJ2-7; 11 bases align to TRBD1. J gave up 6 bases and V 7 bases, and 5 bases lay outside the gene matches. CDR1 and CDR2 from the germline V gene are SNHLY and FYNNEI. The CDR3 is 13 residues long. The CDR3 region is CASTGQGVGEQYF. CDR3 in DNA: TGTGCCAGCACGGGACAGGGGGTAGGCGAGCAGTACTTC.

With respect to this clonotype: Because the CDR3 is missing its conserved closing phenylalanine or tryptophan, this is likely a read error. The chain has TRBV28 and TRBJ1-1; weak D call: TRBD1 (6 bases). CDR1 and CDR2 (germline): MDHEN, SYDVKM. The CDR3 contains 14 residues. Trimming pared 2 bases from V and 4 bases from J, leaving 11 bases between. CDR3 sequence: CASSLEWGATEAFS. CDR3 DNA: TGTGCCAGCAGTTTAGAATGGGGGGCCACTGAAGCTTTCTCT.

V usage is TRBV6-2 or TRBV6-3 and J usage is TRBJ2-1, with D perhaps TRBD2 (5 bases). V was shortened by 3 bases and J by 8 bases, with 20 bases between the two germline ends. The V gene's germline CDR1 is MNHEY and CDR2 SVGEGT. CDR3 size: 16 residues. CDR3 loop: CASSYEDSRFSDEQFF. The CDR3 DNA is TGTGCCAGCAGTTATGAGGACTCCCGATTCTCGGATGAGCAGTTCTTC.

In this sample, this clonotype turned up a few times. The genes are TRBV27 and TRBJ1-5; D is unclear. Per germline, CDR1 MNHEY and CDR2 SMNVEV (reference sequence). CDR3 length: 15 amino acids. Trimming stripped 6 bases from V and 1 base from J, with 13 bases between. The DNA for the CDR3 is TGTGCCAGCAGCCACCTCGGGAGAAGCAATCAGCCCCAGCATTTT. It translates to CASSHLGRSNQPQHF.

This chain connects TRBV7-8 to TRBJ1-5; no reliable D call. The germline CDR1 and CDR2 sequences are SGHVS and FQNEAQ. The CDR3 runs 14 residues. V gave up 1 base and J gave up 6 bases, with 10 bases separating them. The CDR3 loop reads CASSLESISQPQHF. The CDR3 coding sequence is TGTGCCAGCAGCTTAGAATCAATTAGTCAGCCCCAGCATTTT.

The chain uses TRBV5-1 and TRBJ2-3; a possible D gene is TRBD2 (6 bases). The CDR3 is 15 amino acids. V was shortened by 5 bases and J by 4 bases, with 17 bases between the two germline ends. CDR1 is SGHRS and CDR2 is YFSETQ in the germline V gene. The CDR3 here is CASRRDSPNADTQYF. Written as DNA, the CDR3 is TGCGCCAGCAGGAGGGACTCTCCAAACGCAGATACGCAGTATTTT.

This clonotype was seen a handful of times. The chain joins TRBV5-4 to TRBJ2-5; 11 positions agree with TRBD2. The DNA end is more similar to TRBJ2-1, so the J call may be wrong. This CDR3 spans 15 amino acids. The germline V gene has CDR1 SGHNT and CDR2 YYREEE (reference sequence). CDR3 DNA: TGTGCCAGCAGCTTGTTGCCTAGCGGGAGGAATGAGCAGTTCTTC. It encodes CASSLLPSGRNEQFF.

The CDR3 region is CASSNRRSQETQYF. CDR3 bases: TGTGCCAGCAGTAACAGGAGGTCCCAGGAGACCCAGTACTTC. The chain is built from TRBV6-5 and TRBJ2-5; D assignment may be TRBD1 or TRBD2 (5 bases each). This CDR3 has 14 amino acids. The germline V gene has CDR1 MNHEY and CDR2 SVGAGI. V was cut by 5 bases and J by 5 bases, with 15 bases left in between.

DNA of the CDR3: TGTGCCAGCTCACCACTGATCCGGAGCGGGACAGATACGCAGTATTTT. Amino acid sequence: CASSPLIRSGTDTQYF. The chain has TRBV18 and TRBJ2-3, with a weak D call TRBD2 (6 bases). This CDR3 region has 16 residues. The ends were cut back, 1 base at V and 3 bases at J, with 14 bases in the middle. Germline V gene sequence: CDR1 KGHSH, CDR2 LQKENI.

In DNA form, the CDR3 reads TGTGCCAGCTCACTCAGCCTACTGACAGGCCTGAACACTGAAGCTTTCTTT. As protein: CASSLSLLTGLNTEAFF. This sequence joins TRBV18 and TRBJ1-1; tentatively, D is TRBD1 (6 bases). Germline V gene lookup returns CDR1 KGHSH and CDR2 LQKENI. Trimming removed 4 bases from V and 0 bases from J, with 18 bases in between. The CDR3 loop spans 17 amino acids.

This clonotype has just a few counts. The chain links TRBV6-9 to TRBJ1-1; D not resolved. Germline CDR1 reads MNHGY; CDR2 reads SVAAGI. Trimming stripped 10 bases from V and 3 bases from J, with 30 bases between. The CDR3 extends over 18 amino acids. This CDR3 is CANKRSRANGMTDTEAFF. As DNA, the CDR3 is TGTGCCAACAAAAGATCCCGGGCCAATGGTATGACGGACACTGAAGCTTTCTTT.

The chain recombines TRBV6-5 with TRBJ2-3; the D is unclear. V dropped 6 bases and J dropped 1 base, with 8 bases sitting between them. Germline V CDR1 and CDR2: MNHEY, SVGAGI. CDR3 size: 13 residues. The CDR3 reads CASRELGTDTQYF. CDR3 bases: TGTGCCAGCAGGGAGCTAGGCACAGATACGCAGTATTTT.